What follows is one T cell receptor beta chain and its context. The antigen is not known. This entry comes from a study of cytomegalovirus exposure and HLA in healthy donors. Researchers ran the PCR with 60 Vbeta and 13 Jbeta primers. Assay: immunoSEQ multiplex PCR; the TCRdb copy retains only in-frame clones and omits some. The sample yields roughly 190,000 clones, about 77% seen once. CDR3 size: 14 residues. The germline CDR1 and CDR2 sequences are KGHSH and LQKENI. Trimming pared 3 bases from V and 2 bases from J, leaving 10 bases between. Study-wide results and limits: In a later analysis, V- and J-gene trimming of beta chains associated with a DCLRE1C missense variant, replicated independently.

The chain has TRBV18 and TRBJ1-2; a weak D match, TRBD1 (6 bases). The TCR originated in a man aged 25 to 40 in good health and CMV-seropositive. Sequenced input: PBMCs. The CDR3 sequence: CASSPVTGNYGYTF. DNA of the CDR3: TGTGCCAGCTCACCGGTCACAGGGAACTATGGCTACACCTTC.